Each of the 5 T cell receptor beta chains below was sequenced from the same sample in a study of cytomegalovirus exposure and HLA in healthy donors. The PCR used 60 Vbeta and 13 Jbeta primers. Assay used: immunoSEQ multiplex PCR; TCRdb lists only in-frame clones, some missing. The data show around 140,000 clones, 82% seen once. The sample was PBMCs. The origin of the receptors is a woman aged 45-60 years in good health and CMV-seropositive.

V gene TRBV5-1 combines with J gene TRBJ2-7; 12 bases align to TRBD2. CDR1 and CDR2 from the germline V gene are SGHRS and YFSETQ. CDR3 length: 17 amino acids. Trimming cost V 4 bases and J 2 bases; bases outside gene matches: 10. In DNA, the CDR3 is TGCGCCAGCAGCGCGACTAGCGGGGGAACTCCACCCTACGAGCAGTACTTC. Translated, it gives CASSATSGGTPPYEQYF.

CDR3 loop: CASSTDLTRTDTQYF. CDR3 nucleotide sequence: TGTGCCAGTAGTACCGATCTAACTCGCACAGATACGCAGTATTTT. The chain couples TRBV19 to TRBJ2-3, with unresolved D. There are 15 residues in the CDR3. Germline V gene sequence: CDR1 LNHDA, CDR2 SQIVND (reference sequence). Trimming removed 4 bases from V and 1 base from J, with 12 bases in between.

V and J are TRBV19 and TRBJ1-1; 7 positions agree with TRBD1. This CDR3 has 12 residues. With V trimmed by 6 bases and J by 7 bases, 5 bases remained unmatched. Looked up from germline, CDR1 is LNHDA and CDR2 is SQIVND (reference sequence). CDR3: CASSNRDSEAFF. The DNA of the CDR3 is TGTGCCAGTAGCAACCGGGACAGTGAAGCTTTCTTT.

This chain uses TRBV9 with TRBJ1-1, with TRBD1 matching over 9 bases. The CDR3 sequence is 17 residues long. CDR1 and CDR2 (germline): SGDLS, YYNGEE. Trimming at V came to 4 bases and at J to 4 bases, leaving 14 bases not matched to a gene. In DNA, the CDR3 is TGTGCCAGCAGCCCACGGGGGACAGGGATACGAAGCACTGAAGCTTTCTTT. It specifies CASSPRGTGIRSTEAFF.

CDR3 sequence (DNA): TGTGCCAGCCGACGTGAGTGGGGTCCGGGGAATGAGCAGTTCTTC. It codes for CASRREWGPGNEQFF. J is TRBJ2-1 and V is TRBV27; D possibly corresponds to TRBD2 (5 bases). There are 15 residues in the CDR3. V lost 8 bases, J lost 7 bases, and 21 bases lay in between. Germline V lookup: CDR1 MNHEY, CDR2 SMNVEV (reference sequence).